These 28 T cell receptor beta chains came from one sample sequenced in a study of molecular identifiers for immune sequencing clone quantification. Each CDR3 protein gets one entry after TCRdb re-called the PCR reads with MiXCR. The sample carries 70,000 to 95,000 distinct CDR3 sequences, about 20% recorded once. Sequenced material: naive CD8+ T cells from blood, with Jurkat cell RNA spiked in. Documented subset: FACS-sorted CD8+CD4-CCR7+CD45RA+ naive T cells. These receptors were obtained from a human donor in good health. Some libraries in this study had Jurkat cell RNA spiked in.

There are many counts of this clonotype. J is TRBJ2-3 and V is TRBV19; 8 bases are a match to TRBD2. This CDR3 spans 17 amino acids. Trimming removed 5 bases from V and 0 bases from J; junction bases left unmatched: 10. Looked up from germline, CDR1 is LNHDA and CDR2 is SQIVND (reference sequence). The CDR3 here is CASSVFGGGGSTDTQYF. The CDR3 bases are TGTGCCAGTAGTGTTTTCGGTGGCGGGGGGAGCACAGATACGCAGTATTTT. Full variable domain (outside the CDR3, taken from reference TRBV19 and TRBJ2-3): DGGITQSPKYLFRKEGQNVTLSCEQNLNHDAMYWYRQDPGQGLRLIYYSQIVNDFQKGDIAEGYSVSREKKESFPLTVTSAQKNPTAFYLCASSVFGGGGSTDTQYFGPGTRLTVL.

To note about this clonotype: A much larger clone lies one base from this, so it may be a read error. The V and J genes are TRBV6-1 and TRBJ1-1, with 7 bases identical to TRBD1. Losses at the gene ends were 4 bases for V and 4 bases for J; bases not matched to a gene: 12. There are 16 residues in the CDR3. The V gene's germline CDR1 is MNHNS and CDR2 SASEGT. CDR3 protein: CASSALTGVPTTEAFF. For the CDR3, the DNA is TGTGCCAGCAGTGCTCTAACAGGGGTCCCGACCACTGAAGCTTTCTTT.

This clonotype has ten or more counts. The V call is TRBV4-3, the J call TRBJ2-7; possibly TRBD1 for D (5 bases). CDR3 length equals 16 residues. Germline CDR1 is LGHNA and CDR2 is YSLEER. V was shortened by 0 bases and J by 0 bases, with 12 bases between the two germline ends. Written as DNA, the CDR3 is TGCGCCAGCAGCCAAGACTTAAGGACAAGCTCCTACGAGCAGTACTTC. Encoded protein: CASSQDLRTSSYEQYF.

The sample holds many counts of this clonotype. The rearrangement links TRBV12-3 or TRBV12-4 to TRBJ1-1; 7 bases line up with TRBD1. Germline trimming cut 11 bases from V and 6 bases from J; bases unmatched to any gene: 9. The CDR3 is 12 amino acids. The CDR3 DNA follows: TGTGCCCAAGCAGGGGGTATGGCTGAAGCTTTCTTT. It encodes CAQAGGMAEAFF.

This clonotype was found many times. The CDR3: CASSRHGRGPNTEAFF. CDR3 DNA: TGTGCCAGCAGCCGACATGGCAGGGGGCCGAACACTGAAGCTTTCTTT. This sequence joins TRBV7-2 and TRBJ1-1, with 8 bases matching TRBD1. The CDR3 totals 16 residues. From germline, CDR1 is SGHTA and CDR2 FQGNSA. Germline trimming cut 5 bases from V and 1 base from J; bases unmatched to any gene: 9. The complete variable domain, with remaining parts taken from reference TRBV7-2 and TRBJ1-1, reads GAGVSQSPSNKVTEKGKDVELRCDPISGHTALYWYRQSLGQGLEFLIYFQGNSAPDKSGLPSDRFSAERTGGSVSTLTIQRTQQEDSAVYLCASSRHGRGPNTEAFFGQGTRLTVV.

This clonotype occurred a few times. A read error is possible here, since a much larger clone lies one base away. CDR3 sequence (DNA): TGTGCCGGTAGTTTGTCGAGCGGGGTGAACAATGAGCAGTTCTTC. Its protein is CAGSLSSGVNNEQFF. J is TRBJ2-1 and V is TRBV19, with TRBD2 matching over 7 bases. The germline V gene has CDR1 LNHDA and CDR2 SQIVND (reference sequence). This CDR3 has 15 amino acids.

In its sample, this clonotype was seen many times. V usage is TRBV30 and J usage is TRBJ2-7, with 7 bases identical to TRBD2. The CDR3 sequence is 15 residues long. Germline CDR1 and CDR2: GTSNPN and SVGIG (reference sequence). J was trimmed by 4 bases and V by 0 bases; bases with no gene match: 9. CDR3 region: CAWSVGDAGAYEQYF. DNA of the CDR3: TGTGCCTGGAGTGTCGGGGACGCGGGAGCGTACGAGCAGTACTTC. Complete variable domain (other parts from reference TRBV30 and TRBJ2-7): SQTIHQWPATLVQPVGSPLSLECTVEGTSNPNLYWYRQAAGRGLQLLFYSVGIGQISSEVPQNLSASRPQDRQFILSSKKLLLSDSGFYLCAWSVGDAGAYEQYFGPGTRLTVT.

Turning to this clonotype: With a much larger clone just one base away, this may be a read error. The chain has TRBV4-2 and TRBJ1-2, with unresolved D. The V and J ends lost 0 bases and 7 bases respectively, with 15 bases between them. Germline V gene lookup returns CDR1 LGHNA and CDR2 YNFKEQ. CDR3 length equals 15 residues. The CDR3: CASSQDYGRLCGYTF. CDR3 sequence (DNA): TGTGCCAGCAGCCAAGATTACGGACGGTTATGTGGCTACACCTTC.

The sample holds many counts of this clonotype. The chain links TRBV20-1 to TRBJ2-7; D could derive from TRBD1 or TRBD2 (5 bases each). The V gene lost 3 bases and the J gene lost 0 bases, with 15 bases spanning the gap. Germline lookup yields CDR1 DFQATT and CDR2 SNEGSKA (reference sequence). This CDR3 spans 15 amino acids. The CDR3 reads CSASNGPGSSYEQYF. The CDR3 DNA is TGCAGTGCTAGTAACGGCCCAGGGAGCTCCTACGAGCAGTACTTC.

The chain combines TRBV27 with TRBJ2-7; D is unclear. Trimming left V 4 bases short and J 1 base short, with 11 bases between. The CDR3 runs 14 residues. The germline CDR1 and CDR2 sequences are MNHEY and SMNVEV (reference sequence). Here the CDR3 reads CASSSIIGSYEQYF. The CDR3 nucleotides are TGTGCCAGCAGTTCGATCATCGGGTCCTACGAGCAGTACTTC.

This clonotype was found many times. V usage is TRBV27 and J usage is TRBJ2-2; no reliable D call. Germline V gene sequence: CDR1 MNHEY, CDR2 SMNVEV (reference sequence). The CDR3 runs 17 residues. Deletions cut 1 base from V and 2 bases from J, with 14 bases between. CDR3 in amino acids: CASSLLTLRDNTGELFF. The CDR3 bases are TGTGCCAGCAGTTTATTGACTCTAAGGGATAACACCGGGGAGCTGTTTTTT.

This clonotype came up many times. The CDR3 DNA reads TGTGCCAGCAGCTCAAGGCCCTCTGGAAACACCATATATTTT. Translation gives CASSSRPSGNTIYF. This chain connects TRBV6-5 to TRBJ1-3, with D unresolved. Germline V lookup: CDR1 MNHEY, CDR2 SVGAGI. V shed 6 bases and J shed 0 bases, with 9 bases lying between them. CDR3 size: 14 residues.

This clonotype showed up many times. V gene TRBV30 combines with J gene TRBJ1-1; D gene uncertain. CDR1 is GTSNPN, CDR2 SVGIG, per germline (reference sequence). Trimming shortened V by 2 bases and J by 6 bases, and 10 bases separated the two germline ends. The CDR3 spans 12 residues. Here the CDR3 DNA reads TGTGCCTGGAGTAGTTGGGAGGCTGAAGCTTTCTTT. The encoded protein is CAWSSWEAEAFF.

There are many counts of this clonotype. In DNA form, the CDR3 reads TGTGCCAGCAGCTCGGACAAGTCCTACGAGCAGTACTTC. Its protein is CASSSDKSYEQYF. The chain is built from TRBV7-9 and TRBJ2-7, with a tentative D call TRBD1 (5 bases). Germline V gene data show CDR1 as SEHNR and CDR2 as FQNEAQ (reference sequence). The V end was cut by 4 bases, the J end by 1 base, with 8 bases between. The CDR3 is made up of 13 amino acids.

The chain carries TRBV7-6 and TRBJ2-7; 9 bases are a match to TRBD2. V shed 5 bases and J 5 bases; nucleotides not matched to a gene: 7. The germline V gene encodes CDR1 SGHVS and CDR2 FNYEAQ. The CDR3 loop spans 14 amino acids. CDR3 coding DNA: TGTGCCAGCAGCCCGTTAGCGGGGGAGGACGAGCAGTACTTC. It is translated as CASSPLAGEDEQYF.

This clonotype was found many times. J is TRBJ1-1 and V is TRBV15; TRBD1 is a possible D gene (6 bases). The CDR3 has 13 amino acids. From germline, CDR1 is LNHNV and CDR2 YYDKDF (reference sequence). Trimming took off 6 bases at V and 4 bases at J, with 12 bases between the two ends. The CDR3 loop reads CATRQTGTTEAFF. DNA of the CDR3: TGTGCCACCAGGCAAACAGGGACCACTGAAGCTTTCTTT.

This clonotype was found many times. One end of the junction is discordant with germline, which a read error may explain. The V gene is TRBV5-6, the J gene TRBJ1-1; D is uncertain. Per the germline V gene, CDR1 is SGHDT and CDR2 is YYEEEE. The CDR3 has 11 amino acids. The CDR3 region has the DNA TGTGCCAGCAGCTTCCACACCGAAGCTTTCTTT. Encoded protein: CASSFHTEAFF.

This clonotype occurred many times. This chain links TRBV28 with TRBJ2-7; D unresolved. V was trimmed by 5 bases and J by 2 bases, leaving 10 bases between them. CDR1 and CDR2 from the germline V gene are MDHEN and SYDVKM. CDR3 length: 13 amino acids. The CDR3 here is CASSTDKPYEQYF. The CDR3 DNA reads as TGTGCCAGCAGTACTGATAAGCCCTACGAGCAGTACTTC.

This clonotype was detected many times. The chain joins TRBV12-3 or TRBV12-4 to TRBJ2-5, with D possibly matching TRBD2 (6 bases). This CDR3 region has 15 residues. V lost 4 bases and J 5 bases, leaving 17 bases between the germline ends. The CDR3 DNA is TGTGCCAGCAGTTCCACGTTTTACGGGAGTGAGACCCAGTACTTC. Its translation: CASSSTFYGSETQYF.

Ten or more counts support this clonotype. V gene TRBV6-1 combines with J gene TRBJ1-2; TRBD1 agrees at 9 bases. CDR3 length: 13 amino acids. The V and J ends lost 1 base and 7 bases, in that order; junction bases with no gene match: 1. In germline, CDR1 is MNHNS, CDR2 SASEGT. CDR3 nucleotides: TGTGCCAGCAGTGAAGACAGGGGGCCTGGCTACACCTTC. It specifies CASSEDRGPGYTF.

A word on this clonotype: This may be a read error: a much more frequent sequence differs by one nucleotide. V usage is TRBV9 and J usage is TRBJ2-7, with 13 bases identical to TRBD2. Germline V gives CDR1 SGDLS, CDR2 YYNGEE. The length of the CDR3 is 13 residues. CDR3 coding DNA: TGTGCCGGCAGCTTACGGACTAGCGGGGGCCTCGCGTTC. It codes for CAGSLRTSGGLAF.

This clonotype came up many times. The chain recombines TRBV4-3 with TRBJ2-3; D is possibly TRBD1 or TRBD2 (5 bases each). Germline CDR1 is LGHNA and CDR2 is YSLEER. The V end was cut by 4 bases, the J end by 0 bases, with 11 bases between. This CDR3 is built from 15 residues. The CDR3, as DNA: TGCGCCAGCAGCCCGTTTCGGGGCAGCACAGATACGCAGTATTTT. It encodes CASSPFRGSTDTQYF.

This clonotype was recorded many times. This rearrangement joins TRBV4-1 to TRBJ2-2; D uncertain. CDR3 length: 15 residues. The V gene's germline CDR1 is MGHRA and CDR2 YSYEKL. The V and J ends lost 1 base and 7 bases respectively, with 13 bases between them. The CDR3 loop reads CASSQGPMWGGELFF. The CDR3 nucleotides are TGCGCCAGCAGCCAAGGACCTATGTGGGGCGGGGAGCTGTTTTTT.

This clonotype was seen a single time. It is unclear where the CDR3 begins or ends on the DNA, so no DNA is shown, and the CDR3 is as TCRdb lists it. V and J are TRBV9 and TRBJ2-7. The CDR3 numbers 14 amino acids, ends counted. CDR1 is SGDLS and CDR2 is YYNGEE in the germline V gene. The CDR3: CASSVGGGTYEQHF.

Regarding this clonotype: A much larger clonotype is one base distant, so this may be a read error. V gene TRBV30 combines with J gene TRBJ2-7, with TRBD1 matching over 9 bases. V lost 7 bases and J lost 6; bases outside the gene matches: 13. The germline gives CDR1 GTSNPN, CDR2 SVGIG (reference sequence). The CDR3 sequence is 14 residues long. The CDR3 coding sequence is TGTGCCTCTGAGACGGGACAGGGAGCGGTCGAGCAGTACTTC. Protein sequence: CASETGQGAVEQYF.

Ten or more counts support this clonotype. CDR3 nucleotide sequence: TGTGCCAGCAGTTCCGGGAATACGCAGTATTTT. Amino acid sequence: CASSSGNTQYF. The gene calls are TRBV12-3 or TRBV12-4 and TRBJ2-3, with a tentative D call TRBD2 (5 bases). The CDR3 totals 11 residues. V lost 4 bases, J lost 7 bases, and 6 bases lay in between.

The chain couples TRBV5-1 to TRBJ2-2, with D hard to call. V was cut by 0 bases and J by 6 bases, with 9 bases left in between. This CDR3 spans 14 amino acids. From germline, CDR1 is SGHRS and CDR2 YFSETQ. CDR3 residues: CASSLGWDSGELFF. The DNA for the CDR3 is TGCGCCAGCAGCTTGGGATGGGATTCCGGGGAGCTGTTTTTT.

There are many counts of this clonotype. V is TRBV6-2 or TRBV6-3 and J is TRBJ2-3; a weak D match, TRBD2 (5 bases). Trimming removed 0 bases at V and 2 bases at J, with 12 bases between. The CDR3 is 16 amino acids. The germline gives CDR1 MNHEY, CDR2 SVGEGT. The CDR3 DNA is TGTGCCAGCAGTTACTCCTTCAGCGGAGACACAGATACGCAGTATTTT. Its protein is CASSYSFSGDTDTQYF.